These T cell receptor beta chains were read from a single sample in a study of Tregs in tolerant kidney transplant recipients. Assay: immunoSEQ multiplex PCR; the TCRdb copy retains only in-frame clones and omits some. The table has roughly 50,000 clones, roughly nine tenths seen once. Here the sequenced sample was CD8+ T cells from blood (PBMCs), taken 12 months after the transplant. The receptors were gathered from a human patient who received a combined kidney and bone marrow transplant. Some T cells may be graft donor cells. Both conserved end residues are part of each CDR3. D genes are given only for firm matches. Clone size, where shown, is once, few, many, or a class for clones that have expanded.

NA	NA	TRBV19	TRBJ1-4	CASSTGQKKLFF	TGTGCCAGTAGTACTGGACAGAAAAAACTGTTTTTT
TRBD1	NA	TRBV11-2	TRBJ2-7	CASSLGQGAFYEQYF	TGTGCCAGCAGCTTGGGTCAGGGGGCGTTTTACGAGCAGTACTTC
NA	NA	TRBV27	TRBJ1-5	CASSLLPSQPQHF	TGTGCCAGCAGTTTACTTCCGAGTCAGCCCCAGCATTTT
TRBD1	NA	TRBV7-9	TRBJ2-1	CASSSSQQQGAGSYNEQFF	TGTGCCAGCAGCTCCTCCCAGCAGCAGGGGGCGGGCTCCTACAATGAGCAGTTCTTC
NA	NA	TRBV7-7	TRBJ2-5	CASSLGRLQETQYF	TGTGCCAGCAGCCTGGGGCGGTTACAAGAGACCCAGTACTTC
NA	NA	TRBV11-2	TRBJ2-1	CASSLVSGYNEQFF	TGTGCCAGCAGCTTAGTTAGCGGCTACAATGAGCAGTTCTTC
TRBD1	NA	TRBV27	TRBJ1-3	CASRPGQANGINTIYF	TGTGCCAGCAGACCAGGACAGGCAAACGGAATAAACACCATATATTTT
NA	NA	TRBV7-6	TRBJ2-7	CASSLAPRTYEQYF	TGTGCCAGCAGCTTAGCTCCCAGAACCTACGAGCAGTACTTC
TRBD2	NA	TRBV2	TRBJ2-1	CATEDHARTSSGEQFF	TGTGCCACCGAGGACCATGCTAGGACTAGCTCCGGTGAGCAGTTCTTC
TRBD2	NA	TRBV7-2	TRBJ2-1	CASSLAPAGGAYNEQFF	TGTGCCAGCAGCTTAGCGCCGGCGGGGGGTGCCTACAATGAGCAGTTCTTC
TRBD2	NA	TRBV13	TRBJ2-1	CASSLGRGGESNEQFF	TGTGCCAGCAGCTTAGGCCGTGGGGGGGAGTCCAATGAGCAGTTCTTC
TRBD2	NA	TRBV2	TRBJ2-5	CASREGLAGAETQYF	TGTGCCAGCAGGGAAGGACTAGCGGGAGCGGAGACCCAGTACTTC
TRBD1	NA	TRBV19	TRBJ2-1	CASTQGTGNEQFF	TGTGCCAGTACTCAAGGGACAGGCAATGAGCAGTTCTTC
NA	NA	TRBV27	TRBJ1-4	CASSASLSTNEKLFF	TGTGCCAGCAGTGCCTCACTGTCAACTAATGAAAAACTGTTTTTT
NA	few	TRBV28	TRBJ1-4	CASSFEGRFEKLFF	TGTGCCAGCAGTTTCGAGGGGAGGTTTGAAAAACTGTTTTTT
TRBD1	once	TRBV19	TRBJ1-1	CASSAGQGNTEAFF	TGTGCCAGTAGTGCGGGACAGGGGAACACTGAAGCTTTCTTT
TRBD2	once	TRBV13	TRBJ2-1	CASSLPTSGRWNEQFF	TGTGCCAGCAGCTTACCGACTAGCGGGAGGTGGAATGAGCAGTTCTTC
TRBD2	NA	TRBV9	TRBJ2-3	CASSAPTSGLSGDTQYF	TGTGCCAGCAGCGCCCCGACTAGCGGTCTTTCGGGGGATACGCAGTATTTT
TRBD1	NA	TRBV4-1	TRBJ1-2	CASSQDPGGDGYTF	TGCGCCAGCAGCCAAGATCCAGGGGGCGACGGCTACACCTTC
NA	NA	TRBV7-9	TRBJ2-5	CASNLPGEETQYF	TGTGCCAGCAACCTACCAGGGGAGGAGACCCAGTACTTC
NA	NA	TRBV9	TRBJ2-7	CASSISTGWSYEQYF	TGTGCCAGCAGCATATCGACAGGTTGGTCCTACGAGCAGTACTTC
TRBD1	NA	TRBV7-7	TRBJ2-7	CASSPGQGSFDEQYF	TGTGCCAGCAGCCCGGGACAGGGCAGTTTCGACGAGCAGTACTTC
TRBD1	NA	TRBV4-3	TRBJ2-7	CASSQDRGLTYEQYF	TGCGCCAGCAGCCAGGACAGGGGGCTCACCTACGAGCAGTACTTC
NA	once	TRBV6-1	TRBJ1-6	CASSEPRTALNSPLHF	TGTGCCAGCAGTGAACCGCGGACAGCCCTTAATTCCCCCCTCCACTTT
NA	NA	TRBV4-1	TRBJ1-2	CASSPQVGGYGYTF	TGCGCCAGCAGCCCGCAGGTCGGAGGCTATGGCTACACCTTC
NA	NA	TRBV11-3	TRBJ2-5	CASSLPSQETQYF	TGTGCCAGCAGTCTCCCCAGTCAAGAGACCCAGTACTTC
NA	NA	TRBV5-6	TRBJ2-3	CASSLGQGKGDTQYF	TGTGCCAGCAGCTTGGGCCAGGGTAAAGGGGATACGCAGTATTTT
TRBD2	NA	TRBV28	TRBJ2-1	CASSPPGGPLGFF	TGTGCCAGCAGTCCCCCGGGAGGCCCTCTCGGGTTCTTC
TRBD2	NA	TRBV5-1	TRBJ2-1	CASSFLAGDIYNEQFF	TGCGCCAGCAGCTTCCTAGCGGGGGATATCTACAATGAGCAGTTCTTC